Listed here is a single T cell receptor beta chain. Authors' analysis steps: Quantification of nucleated cells was approximated via reference gene primer amplification. Clones were read by immunoSEQ multiplex PCR, and TCRdb kept only the in-frame ones, dropping some. The D gene and trimming were derived from the DNA, and the V and J assignments and clone size from that table. The sample lists 100,000 to 150,000 clones; around 89% were seen once. This sample was included in a study of blood T cell repertoires in COVID-19. As for the study in general: Acute-phase and convalescent COVID-19 samples originated in the United States, Italy and Spain.

Trimming removed 2 bases from V and 3 bases from J, with 9 bases in between. In germline, CDR1 is MDHEN, CDR2 SYDVKM. The CDR3 runs 14 residues. The sequence was collected from a man in his 70s with active COVID-19. The sequenced material came from peripheral blood. The V and J genes are TRBV28 and TRBJ2-3; D gene uncertain. CDR3 in DNA: TGTGCCAGCAGTTTAACCGAGGAGACAGATACGCAGTATTTT. Its translation: CASSLTEETDTQYF. The variable domain in full, completed from reference TRBV28 and TRBJ2-3, reads DVKVTQSSRYLVKRTGEKVFLECVQDMDHENMFWYRQDPGLGLRLIYFSYDVKMKEKGDIPEGYSVSREKKERFSLILESASTNQTSMYLCASSLTEETDTQYFGPGTRLTVL.